This entry features one TCR beta chain sequence. Its antigen remains unknown. This specimen comes from a study of vaccination effects on CD4 cells after COVID-19. Prior to sequencing, the ViraFEST assay stimulated PBMC with viral peptide pools, which expanded the antigen-specific CD4+ T cells. The culture ran for around nine days before CD4+ T cells were isolated. Each well held about 2 million PBMC cultured with roughly 9.7 ug/ml peptides and around 11 IU/ml IL-2. Half the medium was replaced with IL-2 medium on days 3 and 7. Measured with immunoSEQ multiplex PCR; TCRdb has only the in-frame clones, and not every one. The table includes about 31,000 clones, about 63% detected once. General study points: Convalescent patients were few in the study, and early post-infection timepoints were absent.

Germline-derived CDR1 and CDR2 are ENHRY and SYGVKD. The CDR3 sequence is 14 residues long. Germline trimming cut 7 bases from V and 7 bases from J; bases unmatched to any gene: 13. The source of this sequence is a human donor who received a COVID-19 vaccine. This sequence joins TRBV10-3 and TRBJ2-7, with 7 nucleotides matching TRBD1. Sequenced here: CD4+ T cells from PBMCs cultured with HCoV-229E spike peptides, sampled before COVID-19 vaccination. The DNA of the CDR3 is TGTGCCATCACGACAGGGATGGGGCCTGGGGAGCAGTACTTC. Translated, it gives CAITTGMGPGEQYF.